This T cell receptor beta chain was identified during a study of shared clonotypes between healthy human individuals. Losses at the gene ends were 4 bases for V and 6 bases for J; bases not matched to a gene: 7. Looked up from germline, CDR1 is MDHEN and CDR2 is SYDVKM. There are 16 residues in the CDR3. TCRdb's copy holds only in-frame clones and misses some; the assay was immunoSEQ multiplex PCR. Among about 110,000 clones, about 70% were seen once, and the ten largest hold around 24%. This clonotype was obtained from a woman aged 25-40 years in good health. This chain joins TRBV28 and TRBJ2-3, with TRBD2 matching 13 bases. Sample: memory CD8+ T cells sorted from blood. Subset specified: CD45RO+ cells pooled with CCR7-negative TemRA cells. The CDR3 reads CASSSGLAGVSDTQYF. The DNA for the CDR3 is TGTGCCAGCAGTTCCGGACTAGCGGGAGTGTCTGATACGCAGTATTTT.